The entry below describes one T cell receptor (beta chain). The source of the sample is a study of T cells in narcolepsy. Clones were sequenced by immunoSEQ multiplex PCR, and TCRdb holds only the in-frame ones, with some missing. The data show more than 30,000 clones, 70% to 85% seen once. This receptor was identified in a human donor with narcolepsy. Material: CD45RA- memory CD4+ T cells from PBMCs.

The CDR3 sequence: CASSSLGPGETQYF. The CDR3 nucleotides are TGTGCCAGCAGTTCCTTGGGACCGGGTGAGACCCAGTACTTC. The chain employs TRBV27 and TRBJ2-5, with D possibly being TRBD1 or TRBD2 (5 bases each). V was clipped by 4 bases and J by 5 bases, with 14 bases between them. The CDR3 is 14 amino acids. The V gene's germline CDR1 is MNHEY and CDR2 SMNVEV (reference sequence).